The clone carrying this T cell receptor beta chain was counted between two and nine times. CDR3 length: 13 residues. Germline values: CDR1 KGHSH, CDR2 LQKENI. Between the trimmed V and J ends, which lost 2 bases and 5 bases, there was a span of 7 bases. The sample is drawn from a study of T-cell memory formation after mild COVID-19. Researchers used 5'RACE with constant-segment primers to make TCR alpha and TCR beta cDNA libraries that carry sample barcodes and UMIs. TCRdb itself ran the 5' RACE reads through MiXCR, one entry per CDR3 protein. Of fewer than 60,000 distinct CDR3 sequences in the sample, 9% to 15% were seen once.

The gene calls are TRBV18 and TRBJ2-1; D may be TRBD2 (5 bases). The TCR originated in a man aged 18 to 30 who had mild COVID-19 (a few samples of this study predate the infection). Cell type and time point are not known. Input material: PBMCs or a T cell subset sorted from them (not recorded which). CDR3 nucleotides: TGTGCCAGCTCACCAGGACTGCACAATGAGCAGTTCTTC. It specifies CASSPGLHNEQFF.